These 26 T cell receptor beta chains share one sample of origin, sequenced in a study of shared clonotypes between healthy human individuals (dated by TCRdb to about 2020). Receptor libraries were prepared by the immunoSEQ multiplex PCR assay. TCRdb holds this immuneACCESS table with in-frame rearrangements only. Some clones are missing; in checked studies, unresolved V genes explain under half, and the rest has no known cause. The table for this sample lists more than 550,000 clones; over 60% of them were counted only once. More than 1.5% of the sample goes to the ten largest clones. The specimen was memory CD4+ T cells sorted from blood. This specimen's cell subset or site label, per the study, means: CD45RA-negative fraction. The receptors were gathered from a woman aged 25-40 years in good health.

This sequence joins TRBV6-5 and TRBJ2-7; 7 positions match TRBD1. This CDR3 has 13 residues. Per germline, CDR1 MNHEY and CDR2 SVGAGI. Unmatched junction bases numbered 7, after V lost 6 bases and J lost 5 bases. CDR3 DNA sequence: TGTGCCAGCAGAATGATGACAGGGAACGAGCAGTACTTC. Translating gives CASRMMTGNEQYF.

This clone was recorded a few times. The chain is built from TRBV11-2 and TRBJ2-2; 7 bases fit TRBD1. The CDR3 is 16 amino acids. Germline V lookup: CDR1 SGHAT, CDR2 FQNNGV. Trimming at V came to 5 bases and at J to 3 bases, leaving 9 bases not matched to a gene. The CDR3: CASSRLRTGDTGELFF. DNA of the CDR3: TGTGCCAGCAGCCGTCTCAGGACAGGAGACACCGGGGAGCTGTTTTTT.

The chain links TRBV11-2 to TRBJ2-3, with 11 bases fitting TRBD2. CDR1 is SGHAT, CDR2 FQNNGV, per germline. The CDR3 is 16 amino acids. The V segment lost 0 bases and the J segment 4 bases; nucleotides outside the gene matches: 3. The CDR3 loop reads CASSLDLLAGADTQYF. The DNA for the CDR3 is TGTGCCAGCAGCTTAGATTTACTAGCGGGAGCAGATACGCAGTATTTT.

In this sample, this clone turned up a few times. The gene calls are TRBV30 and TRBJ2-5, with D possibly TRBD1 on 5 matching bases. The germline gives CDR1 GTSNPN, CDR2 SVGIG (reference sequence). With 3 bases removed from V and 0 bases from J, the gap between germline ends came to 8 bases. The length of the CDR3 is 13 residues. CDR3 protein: CAWRPGHQETQYF. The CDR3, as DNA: TGTGCCTGGAGACCAGGGCACCAAGAGACCCAGTACTTC.

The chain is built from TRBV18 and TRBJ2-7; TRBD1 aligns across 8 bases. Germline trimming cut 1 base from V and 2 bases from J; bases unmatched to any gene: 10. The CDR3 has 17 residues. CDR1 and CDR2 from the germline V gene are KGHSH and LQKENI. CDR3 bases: TGTGCCAGCTCACCACAGAGGACAGGGCTATCTCCCTACGAGCAGTACTTC. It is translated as CASSPQRTGLSPYEQYF.

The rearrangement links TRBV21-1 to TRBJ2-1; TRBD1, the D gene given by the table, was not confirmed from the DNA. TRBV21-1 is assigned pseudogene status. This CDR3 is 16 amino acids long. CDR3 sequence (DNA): TGTGCCAGCAGCAAAGCTCTCCAGGGGACCTACAATGAGCAGTTCTTC. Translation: CASSKALQGTYNEQFF.

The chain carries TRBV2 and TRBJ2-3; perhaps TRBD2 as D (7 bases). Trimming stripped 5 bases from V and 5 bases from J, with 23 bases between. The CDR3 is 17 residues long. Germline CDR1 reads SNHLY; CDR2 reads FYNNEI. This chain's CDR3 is CASSLGAGGSYGDTQYF. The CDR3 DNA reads TGTGCCAGCAGTTTGGGGGCAGGCGGGAGTTACGGAGATACGCAGTATTTT. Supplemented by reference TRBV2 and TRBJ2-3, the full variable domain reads EPEVTQTPSHQVTQMGQEVILRCVPISNHLYFYWYRQILGQKVEFLVSFYNNEISEKSEIFDDQFSVERPDGSNFTLKIRSTKLEDSAMYFCASSLGAGGSYGDTQYFGPGTRLTVL.

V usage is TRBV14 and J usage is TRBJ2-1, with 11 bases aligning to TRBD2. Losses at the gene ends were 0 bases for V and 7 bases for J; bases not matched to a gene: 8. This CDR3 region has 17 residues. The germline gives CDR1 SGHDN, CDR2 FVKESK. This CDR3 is CASSQDWIAGGENEQFF. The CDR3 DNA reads TGTGCCAGCAGCCAAGATTGGATAGCGGGAGGGGAGAATGAGCAGTTCTTC.

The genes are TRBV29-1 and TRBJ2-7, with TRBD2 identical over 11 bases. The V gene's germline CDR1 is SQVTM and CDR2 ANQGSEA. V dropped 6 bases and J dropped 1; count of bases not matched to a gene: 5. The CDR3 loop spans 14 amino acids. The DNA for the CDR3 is TGCAGCGTCGCCGGGACTAGCGGTTCCTACGAGCAGTACTTC. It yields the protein CSVAGTSGSYEQYF.

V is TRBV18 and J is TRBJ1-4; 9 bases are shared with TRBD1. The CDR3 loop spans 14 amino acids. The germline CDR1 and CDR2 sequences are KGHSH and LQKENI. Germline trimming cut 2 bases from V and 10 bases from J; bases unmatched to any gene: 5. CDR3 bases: TGTGCCAGCTCACCAGGGACAGGGTTCGGAAAACTGTTTTTT. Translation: CASSPGTGFGKLFF.

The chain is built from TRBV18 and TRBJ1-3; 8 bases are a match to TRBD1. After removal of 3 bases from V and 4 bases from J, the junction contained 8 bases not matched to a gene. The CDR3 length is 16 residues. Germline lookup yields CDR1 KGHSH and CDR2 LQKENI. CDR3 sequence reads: CASSPSTGAAGNTIYF. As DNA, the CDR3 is TGTGCCAGCTCACCTTCGACAGGGGCGGCCGGAAACACCATATATTTT.

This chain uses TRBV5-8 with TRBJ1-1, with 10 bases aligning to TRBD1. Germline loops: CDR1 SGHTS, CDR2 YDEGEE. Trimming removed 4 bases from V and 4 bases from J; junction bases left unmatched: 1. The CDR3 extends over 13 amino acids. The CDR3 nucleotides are TGTGCCAGCAGCCGGGACAGGGGCACTGAAGCTTTCTTT. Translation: CASSRDRGTEAFF.

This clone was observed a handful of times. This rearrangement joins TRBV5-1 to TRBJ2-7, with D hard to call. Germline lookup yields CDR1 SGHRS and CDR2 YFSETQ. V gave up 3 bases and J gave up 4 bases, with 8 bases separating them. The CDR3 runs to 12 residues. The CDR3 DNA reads TGCGCCAGCAGCTACGACGGATACGAGCAGTACTTC. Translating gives CASSYDGYEQYF.

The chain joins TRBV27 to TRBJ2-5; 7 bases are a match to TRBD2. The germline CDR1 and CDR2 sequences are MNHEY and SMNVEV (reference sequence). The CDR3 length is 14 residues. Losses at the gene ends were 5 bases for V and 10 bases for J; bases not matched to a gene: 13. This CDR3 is CASSPLAAQTNQYF. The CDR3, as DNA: TGTGCCAGCAGTCCCCTAGCGGCCCAGACGAACCAGTACTTC.

The CDR3 protein is CASGLVLGESGANVLTF. The CDR3 DNA is TGTGCTAGTGGTTTGGTACTGGGGGAGTCTGGGGCCAACGTCCTGACTTTC. The rearrangement links TRBV12-5 to TRBJ2-6, with D perhaps TRBD1 or TRBD2 (5 bases each). V was cut by 0 bases and J by 1 base, with 10 bases left in between. CDR3 length: 17 residues. Germline V gives CDR1 LGHNT, CDR2 FRNRAP.

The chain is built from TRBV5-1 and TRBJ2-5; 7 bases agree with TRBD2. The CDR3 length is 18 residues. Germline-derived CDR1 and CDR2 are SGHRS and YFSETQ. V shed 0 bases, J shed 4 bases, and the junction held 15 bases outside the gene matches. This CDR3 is CASSLGERGSNPTETQYF. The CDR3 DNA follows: TGCGCCAGCAGCTTGGGTGAGCGGGGCTCGAACCCAACAGAGACCCAGTACTTC.

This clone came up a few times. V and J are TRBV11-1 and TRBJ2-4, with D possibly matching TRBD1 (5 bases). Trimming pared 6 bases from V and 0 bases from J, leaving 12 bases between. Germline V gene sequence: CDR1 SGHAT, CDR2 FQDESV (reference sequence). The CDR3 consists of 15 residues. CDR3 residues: CASRDSRLAKNIQYF. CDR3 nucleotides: TGTGCCAGCAGAGACAGCCGACTAGCCAAAAACATTCAGTACTTC.

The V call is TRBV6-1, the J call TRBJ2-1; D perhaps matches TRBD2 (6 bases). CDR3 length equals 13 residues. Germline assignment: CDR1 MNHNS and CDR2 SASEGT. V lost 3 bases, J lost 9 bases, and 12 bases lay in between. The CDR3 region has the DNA TGTGCCAGCAGTGATCCCGGACTAACTGAGCAGTTCTTC. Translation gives CASSDPGLTEQFF.

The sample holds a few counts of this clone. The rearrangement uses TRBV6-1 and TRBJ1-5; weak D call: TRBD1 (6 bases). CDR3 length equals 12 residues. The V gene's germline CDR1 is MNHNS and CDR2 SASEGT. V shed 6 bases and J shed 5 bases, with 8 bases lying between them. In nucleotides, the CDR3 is TGTGCCAGCAGCCGACAGGATCAGCCCCAGCATTTT. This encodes CASSRQDQPQHF.

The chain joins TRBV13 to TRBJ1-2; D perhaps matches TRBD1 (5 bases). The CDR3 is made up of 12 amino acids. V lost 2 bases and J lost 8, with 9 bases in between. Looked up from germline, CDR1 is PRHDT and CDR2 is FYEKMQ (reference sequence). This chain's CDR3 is CASSLTTGGYTF. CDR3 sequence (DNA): TGTGCCAGCAGCTTAACTACAGGAGGCTACACCTTC.

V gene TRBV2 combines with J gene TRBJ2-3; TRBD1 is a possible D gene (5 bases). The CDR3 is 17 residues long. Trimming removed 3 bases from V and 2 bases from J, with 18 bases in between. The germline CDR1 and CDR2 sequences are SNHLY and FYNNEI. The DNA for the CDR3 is TGTGCCAGCAGTGACCCTTGGGCCAGGGATTTCACAGATACGCAGTATTTT. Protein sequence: CASSDPWARDFTDTQYF.

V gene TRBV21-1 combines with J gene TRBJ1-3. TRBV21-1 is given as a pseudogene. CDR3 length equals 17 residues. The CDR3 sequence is CASSKDNRMNSGNTIYF. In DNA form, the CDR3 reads TGTGCCAGCAGCAAAGATAATCGGATGAACTCTGGAAACACCATATATTTT.

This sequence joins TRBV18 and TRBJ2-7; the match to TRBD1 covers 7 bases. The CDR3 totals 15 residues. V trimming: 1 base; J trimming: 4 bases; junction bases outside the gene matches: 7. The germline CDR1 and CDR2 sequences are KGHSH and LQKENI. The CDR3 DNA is TGTGCCAGCTCACCACTAACAGGGGACGGGTACGAGCAGTACTTC. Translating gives CASSPLTGDGYEQYF.

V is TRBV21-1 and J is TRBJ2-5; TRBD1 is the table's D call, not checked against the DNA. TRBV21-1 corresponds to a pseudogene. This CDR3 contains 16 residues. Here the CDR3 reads CASSNPDRETQETQYF. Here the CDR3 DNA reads TGTGCCAGCAGCAACCCGGACAGGGAGACTCAAGAGACCCAGTACTTC.

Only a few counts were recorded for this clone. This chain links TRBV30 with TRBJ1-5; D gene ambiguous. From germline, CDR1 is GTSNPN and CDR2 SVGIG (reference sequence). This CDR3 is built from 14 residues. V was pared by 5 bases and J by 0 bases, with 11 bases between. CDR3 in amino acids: CAWGSMDSNQPQHF. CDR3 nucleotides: TGTGCCTGGGGGTCCATGGATAGCAATCAGCCCCAGCATTTT.

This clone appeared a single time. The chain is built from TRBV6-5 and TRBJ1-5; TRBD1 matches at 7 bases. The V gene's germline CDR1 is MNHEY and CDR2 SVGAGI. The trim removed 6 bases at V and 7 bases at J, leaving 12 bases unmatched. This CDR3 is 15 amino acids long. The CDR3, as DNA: TGTGCCAGCAGACTCGATGGGACAGACGGCCAGCCCCAGCATTTT. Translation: CASRLDGTDGQPQHF.